This T cell receptor (beta chain) derives from a study of CD8+CD57+ T cells in acquired aplastic anemia. Study background: Recorded DNA amounts for sorted CD4+ and CD8+ cells had an average of around 3.4 ug.

The CDR3 extends over 14 amino acids. V lost 5 bases to trimming and J lost 3 bases; unmatched junction nucleotides: 5. The germline gives CDR1 SGDLS, CDR2 YYNGEE. The use of genomic DNA as template underpinned the TCR beta VDJ and CDR3 profiling. MiXCR, applied by TCRdb to the reads, yields one record per CDR3 protein. The sample lists 350,000 to 450,000 distinct CDR3 sequences; around 68% were seen once. This receptor was identified in a human donor in good health, serving as a control. The sample was sorted CD4+, CD8+, or CD8+CD57+ T cells (not recorded which) from PBMCs. J is TRBJ2-5 and V is TRBV9; 9 bases line up with TRBD2. In DNA, the CDR3 is TGTGCCAGCAGTGTTAGCGGGGGTGAAGAGACCCAGTACTTC. The encoded protein is CASSVSGGEETQYF.